The clone carrying this T cell receptor beta chain was seen just once. Its antigen is not identified. One junction end disagrees with the germline gene, perhaps due to a read error. The data stem from a study of cytomegalovirus exposure and HLA in healthy donors. Study-wide results and limits: Common viral pathogens were later found to be apparently linked to several of the most significant clusters.

CDR1 and CDR2 from the germline V gene are SSHAT and FNYEAQ (reference sequence). This CDR3 has 15 residues. Use of 60 Vbeta and 13 Jbeta primers characterized the PCR. Clones were sequenced by immunoSEQ multiplex PCR, and TCRdb holds only the in-frame ones, with some missing. The sample consists of 85,000 to 130,000 clones, approximately 82% of them appearing once. Material: PBMCs. This TCR came from a woman in her late teens or twenties in good health and CMV-seronegative. V gene TRBV7-7 combines with J gene TRBJ2-2; 8 nucleotides agree with TRBD1. Here the CDR3 DNA reads TGTGCTAGCAGCTTAGACAGGGGAGGCACCGGGGAGCTGTTTTTT. Amino acid sequence: CASSLDRGGTGELFF.